This is a list of T cell receptor beta chains from one sample in a study of blood T cell dynamics during melanoma immunotherapy. Method: immunoSEQ multiplex PCR; TCRdb's copy keeps in-frame clones and lacks some. Here the sample spans 850 to 950 clones, roughly 75% being singletons. The specimen comprised CD8+ T cells from blood, sampled from a patient treated with checkpoint blockade. These receptors were collected from a human donor with melanoma. The CDR3 runs from the conserved cysteine through the conserved F or W. D genes are given only for firm matches. A clone size is listed for some rows: how often the clone was seen (once, few, many), or a class if it is expanded.

CASSLDGGGRAYEQYF	TGTGCCAGCAGCTTAGATGGTGGCGGGAGGGCCTACGAGCAGTACTTC	.	TRBD2	TRBJ2-7	TRBV11-2
CASSFRQGTDTQYF	TGTGCCAGCAGCTTCCGACAGGGGACAGATACGCAGTATTTT	.	TRBD1	TRBJ2-3	TRBV11-2
CASSSGQGHNEQFF	TGTGCCAGCTCATCGGGACAGGGCCACAATGAGCAGTTCTTC	.	TRBD1	TRBJ2-1	TRBV18
CAWRTGSNEQFF	TGTGCCTGGAGAACGGGGTCCAATGAGCAGTTCTTC	.	.	TRBJ2-1	TRBV30
CASLGSLDYGYTF	TGTGCCAGCTTAGGCAGCCTGGACTATGGCTACACCTTC	.	.	TRBJ1-2	TRBV11-2
CASSPSFGVNTEAFF	TGTGCCAGCAGCCCATCATTTGGGGTGAACACTGAAGCTTTCTTT	.	.	TRBJ1-1	TRBV7-3
CASSQDLGGGTSFYNEQFF	TGCGCCAGCAGCCAAGATCTAGGAGGTGGGACCTCGTTCTACAATGAGCAGTTCTTC	.	.	TRBJ2-1	TRBV4-3
CASSPGSNEKLFF	TGTGCCAGCAGCCCGGGATCTAATGAAAAACTGTTTTTT	.	.	TRBJ1-4	TRBV7-6
CASSTTTGTGTHEQYF	TGTGCCAGCAGCACAACGACCGGGACCGGGACCCACGAGCAGTACTTC	large	.	TRBJ2-7	TRBV9
CASSTLGTANTEAFF	TGTGCCAGCAGTACCCTCGGGACAGCGAACACTGAAGCTTTCTTT	.	TRBD1	TRBJ1-1	TRBV28
CASSVDGLAGMAGNEQFF	TGTGCCAGCAGCGTAGATGGCCTAGCGGGAATGGCGGGCAATGAGCAGTTCTTC	.	TRBD2	TRBJ2-1	TRBV9
CASSPEVSTSYGYTF	TGTGCCAGCAGCCCGGAGGTGTCCACCAGCTATGGCTACACCTTC	.	.	TRBJ1-2	TRBV4-2
CASSQDKGYEQYF	TGCGCCAGCAGCCAAGATAAGGGCTACGAGCAGTACTTC	.	.	TRBJ2-7	TRBV4-3
CASSPRQGAYEQYF	TGTGCCAGCAGTCCTAGACAGGGAGCCTACGAGCAGTACTTC	.	TRBD1	TRBJ2-7	TRBV6-6
CASTGEGPYNEQFF	TGTGCCAGCACCGGGGAGGGACCCTACAATGAGCAGTTCTTC	.	TRBD2	TRBJ2-1	TRBV25-1
CAWSDPGLLSYEQYF	TGTGCCTGGAGTGACCCAGGGTTATTATCCTACGAGCAGTACTTC	.	.	TRBJ2-7	TRBV30
CAWAGPSHEQYF	TGTGCCTGGGCGGGACCGTCCCACGAGCAGTACTTC	.	.	TRBJ2-7	TRBV30
CASSQYRGNYNEQFF	TGCGCCAGCAGCCAGTACAGGGGTAACTACAATGAGCAGTTCTTC	.	TRBD1	TRBJ2-1	TRBV4-3
CASATRDTSTYEQYF	TGTGCCAGCGCGACCCGGGACACCTCCACCTACGAGCAGTACTTC	.	.	TRBJ2-7	TRBV18
CASSSTRQGPSYEQYF	TGTGCCAGCAGCTCCACCCGACAGGGGCCTTCATACGAGCAGTACTTC	.	TRBD1	TRBJ2-7	TRBV28
CASISGSYEQYF	TGTGCCAGCATATCGGGCTCCTACGAGCAGTACTTC	large	.	TRBJ2-7	TRBV27
CASSQTGGRDGYTF	TGTGCCAGCAGCCAAACAGGGGGGCGGGATGGCTACACCTTC	.	TRBD1	TRBJ1-2	TRBV4-2